This T cell receptor (beta chain) was documented in a study of shared clonotypes between healthy human individuals. Details on this clone: Antigen: not known.

Those who donated were healthy HIV-negative adults, with no recent acute infections or vaccinations reported. The CDR3 sequence is 13 residues long. The germline CDR1 and CDR2 sequences are PRHDT and FYEKMQ (reference sequence). V trimming: 1 base; J trimming: 9 bases; junction bases outside the gene matches: 2. Sequencing was performed with immunoSEQ multiplex PCR; in TCRdb, only in-frame clones are kept and a portion is missing. The repertoire consists of approximately 400,000 clones, with around 96% occurring once and the leading ten covering approximately 0.32%. Findings of the study overall: Larger estimated richness was generally recorded for naive subsets relative to memory subsets.

The chain links TRBV13 to TRBJ2-3, with 9 positions matching TRBD1. This receptor was taken from a man aged 30-40 years in good health. Sequencing was carried out using memory CD8+ T cells sorted from blood. The subset was: CD45RO+ cells pooled with CCR7-negative TemRA cells. The CDR3 here is CASSLVGQGTQYF. CDR3 nucleotides: TGTGCCAGCAGCTTAGTGGGACAGGGCACGCAGTATTTT.